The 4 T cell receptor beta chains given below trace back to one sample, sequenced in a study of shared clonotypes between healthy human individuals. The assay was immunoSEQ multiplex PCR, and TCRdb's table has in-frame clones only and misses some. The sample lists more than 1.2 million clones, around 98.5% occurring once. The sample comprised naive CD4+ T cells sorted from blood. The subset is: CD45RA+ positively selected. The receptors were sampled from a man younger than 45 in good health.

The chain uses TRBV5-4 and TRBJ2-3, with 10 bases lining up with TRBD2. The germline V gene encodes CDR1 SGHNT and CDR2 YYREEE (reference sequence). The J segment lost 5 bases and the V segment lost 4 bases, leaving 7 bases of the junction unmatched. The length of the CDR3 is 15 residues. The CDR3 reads CASSGSGRFVDTQYF. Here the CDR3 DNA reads TGTGCCAGCAGCGGTAGCGGGAGGTTCGTAGATACGCAGTATTTT. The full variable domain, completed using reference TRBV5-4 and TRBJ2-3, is ETGVTQSPTHLIKTRGQQVTLRCSSQSGHNTVSWYQQALGQGPQFIFQYYREEENGRGNFPPRFSGLQFPNYSSELNVNALELDDSALYLCASSGSGRFVDTQYFGPGTRLTVL.

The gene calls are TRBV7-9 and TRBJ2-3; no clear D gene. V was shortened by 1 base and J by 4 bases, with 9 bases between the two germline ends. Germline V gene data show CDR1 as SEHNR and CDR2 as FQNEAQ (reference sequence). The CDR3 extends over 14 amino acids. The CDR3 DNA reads TGTGCCAGCAGCTTAGATGGGTATCCAGATACGCAGTATTTT. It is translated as CASSLDGYPDTQYF.

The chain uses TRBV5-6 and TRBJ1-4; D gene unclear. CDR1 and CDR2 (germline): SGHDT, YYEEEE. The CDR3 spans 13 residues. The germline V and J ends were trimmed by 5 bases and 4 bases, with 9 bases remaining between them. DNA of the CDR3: TGTGCCAGCAGTCTACAGCTTAATGAAAAACTGTTTTTT. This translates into CASSLQLNEKLFF.

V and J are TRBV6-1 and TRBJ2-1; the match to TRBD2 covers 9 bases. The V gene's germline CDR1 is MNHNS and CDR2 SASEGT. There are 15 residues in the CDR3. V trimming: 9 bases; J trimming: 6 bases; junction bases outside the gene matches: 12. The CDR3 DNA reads TGTGCCAGTTACGAGAGCGGGAGGTATCGCAATGAGCAGTTCTTC. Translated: CASYESGRYRNEQFF.